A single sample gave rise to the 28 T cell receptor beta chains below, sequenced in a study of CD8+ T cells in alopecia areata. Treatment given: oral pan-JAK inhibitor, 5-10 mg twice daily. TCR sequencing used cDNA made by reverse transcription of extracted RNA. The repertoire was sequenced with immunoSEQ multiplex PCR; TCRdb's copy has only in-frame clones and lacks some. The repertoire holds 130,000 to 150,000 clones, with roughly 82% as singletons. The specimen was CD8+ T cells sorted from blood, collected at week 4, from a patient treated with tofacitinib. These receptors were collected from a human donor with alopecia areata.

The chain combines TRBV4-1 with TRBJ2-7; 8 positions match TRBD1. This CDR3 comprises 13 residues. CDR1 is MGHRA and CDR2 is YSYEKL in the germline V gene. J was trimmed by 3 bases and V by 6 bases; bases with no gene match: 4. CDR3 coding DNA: TGCGCCAGCAGGGGGACAGGTGACTACGAGCAGTACTTC. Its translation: CASRGTGDYEQYF.

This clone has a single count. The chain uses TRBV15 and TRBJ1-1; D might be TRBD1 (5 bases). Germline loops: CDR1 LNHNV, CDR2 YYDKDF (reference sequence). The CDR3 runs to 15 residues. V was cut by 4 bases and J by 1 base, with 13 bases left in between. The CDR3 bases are TGTGCCACCAGCAACCGCAGGGATACGAACACTGAAGCTTTCTTT. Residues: CATSNRRDTNTEAFF.

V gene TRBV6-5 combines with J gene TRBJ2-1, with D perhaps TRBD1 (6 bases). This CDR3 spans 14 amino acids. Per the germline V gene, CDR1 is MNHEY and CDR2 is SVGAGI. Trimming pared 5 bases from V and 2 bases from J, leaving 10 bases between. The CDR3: CASSQGSAYNEQFF. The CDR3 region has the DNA TGTGCCAGCAGTCAGGGGTCAGCCTACAATGAGCAGTTCTTC.

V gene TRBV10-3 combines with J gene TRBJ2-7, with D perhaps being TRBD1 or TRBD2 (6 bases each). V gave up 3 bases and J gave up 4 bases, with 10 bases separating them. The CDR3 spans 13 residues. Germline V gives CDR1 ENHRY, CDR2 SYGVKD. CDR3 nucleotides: TGTGCCATCAGTGAATGGGGGGCATACGAGCAGTACTTC. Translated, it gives CAISEWGAYEQYF.

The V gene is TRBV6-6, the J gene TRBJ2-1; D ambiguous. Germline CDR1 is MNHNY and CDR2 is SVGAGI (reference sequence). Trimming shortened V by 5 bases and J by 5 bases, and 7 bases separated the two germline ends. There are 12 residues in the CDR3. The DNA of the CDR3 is TGTGCCAGCAGTCCCTTCCACAATGAGCAGTTCTTC. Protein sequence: CASSPFHNEQFF.

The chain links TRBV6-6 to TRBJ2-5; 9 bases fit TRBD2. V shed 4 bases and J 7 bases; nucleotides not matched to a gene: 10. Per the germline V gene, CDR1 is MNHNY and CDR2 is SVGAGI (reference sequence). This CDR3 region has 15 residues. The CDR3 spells CASSWLLAGAGTQYF. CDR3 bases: TGTGCCAGCAGTTGGTTACTAGCGGGCGCCGGGACCCAGTACTTC.

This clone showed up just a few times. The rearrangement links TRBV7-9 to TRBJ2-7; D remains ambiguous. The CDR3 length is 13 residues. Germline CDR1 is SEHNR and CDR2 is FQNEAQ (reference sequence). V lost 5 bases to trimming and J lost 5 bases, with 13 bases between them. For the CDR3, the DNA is TGTGCCAGCAGCCCGTTCCCTTACGACGAGCAGTACTTC. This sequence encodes CASSPFPYDEQYF.

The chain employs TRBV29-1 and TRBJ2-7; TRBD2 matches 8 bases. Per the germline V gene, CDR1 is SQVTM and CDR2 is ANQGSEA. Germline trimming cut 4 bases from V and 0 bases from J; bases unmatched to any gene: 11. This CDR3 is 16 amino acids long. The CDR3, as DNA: TGCAGCGTTGGCGGAGCGGGGGCCCACAGCTCCTACGAGCAGTACTTC. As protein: CSVGGAGAHSSYEQYF.

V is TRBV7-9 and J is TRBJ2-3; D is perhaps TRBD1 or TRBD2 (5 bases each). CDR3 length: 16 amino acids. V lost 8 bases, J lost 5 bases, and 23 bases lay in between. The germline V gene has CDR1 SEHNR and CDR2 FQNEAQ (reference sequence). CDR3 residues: CASSPPEAGNRDTQYF. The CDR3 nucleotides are TGTGCCAGCTCCCCACCGGAGGCAGGGAATAGAGATACGCAGTATTTT.

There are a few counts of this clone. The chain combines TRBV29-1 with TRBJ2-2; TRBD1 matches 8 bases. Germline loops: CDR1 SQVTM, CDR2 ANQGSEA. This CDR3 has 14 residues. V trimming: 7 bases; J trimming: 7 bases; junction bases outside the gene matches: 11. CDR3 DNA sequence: TGCAGCGCCGTACGGACAGGGACGGTCGGGGAGCTGTTTTTT. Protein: CSAVRTGTVGELFF.

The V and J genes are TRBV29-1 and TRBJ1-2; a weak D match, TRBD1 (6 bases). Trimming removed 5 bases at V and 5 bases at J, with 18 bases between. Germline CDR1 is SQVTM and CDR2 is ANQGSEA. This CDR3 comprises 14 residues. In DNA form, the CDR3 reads TGCAGCGTTCCGGGAACAGGGATGCAGTATGGCTACACCTTC. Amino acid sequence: CSVPGTGMQYGYTF. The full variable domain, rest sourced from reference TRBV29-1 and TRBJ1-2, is SAVISQKPSRDICQRGTSLTIQCQVDSQVTMMFWYRQQPGQSLTLIATANQGSEATYESGFVIDKFPISRPNLTFSTLTVSNMSPEDSSIYLCSVPGTGMQYGYTFGSGTRLTVV.

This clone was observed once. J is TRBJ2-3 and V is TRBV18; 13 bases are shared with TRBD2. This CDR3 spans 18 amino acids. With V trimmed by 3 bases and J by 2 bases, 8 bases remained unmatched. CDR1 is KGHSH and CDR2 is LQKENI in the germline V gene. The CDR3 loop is CASSPSPGLAGPTDTQYF. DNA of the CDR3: TGTGCCAGCTCACCTTCTCCGGGACTAGCGGGGCCCACAGATACGCAGTATTTT.

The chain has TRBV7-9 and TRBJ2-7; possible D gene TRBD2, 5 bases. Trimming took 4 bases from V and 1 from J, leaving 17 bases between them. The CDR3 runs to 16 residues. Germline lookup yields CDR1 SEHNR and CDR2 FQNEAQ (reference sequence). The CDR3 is CASSSIRGLGSYEQYF. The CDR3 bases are TGTGCCAGCAGCTCAATCCGAGGACTGGGATCCTACGAGCAGTACTTC.

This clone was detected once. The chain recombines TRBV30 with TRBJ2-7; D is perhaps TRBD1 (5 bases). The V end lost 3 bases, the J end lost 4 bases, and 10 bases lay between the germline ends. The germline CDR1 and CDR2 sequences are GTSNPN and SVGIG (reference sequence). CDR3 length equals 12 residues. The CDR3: CAWRGDRYEQYF. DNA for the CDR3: TGTGCCTGGAGAGGAGACAGATACGAGCAGTACTTC.

The CDR3 DNA reads TGTGCCAGCAGTTTCCCCGGGACAGGGGTCGGTGGCTACACCTTC. Translated, it gives CASSFPGTGVGGYTF. The V and J genes are TRBV6-6 and TRBJ1-2; 10 positions agree with TRBD1. The CDR3 has 15 amino acids. Germline values: CDR1 MNHNY, CDR2 SVGAGI (reference sequence). The V and J ends lost 4 bases and 7 bases, in that order; junction bases with no gene match: 9.

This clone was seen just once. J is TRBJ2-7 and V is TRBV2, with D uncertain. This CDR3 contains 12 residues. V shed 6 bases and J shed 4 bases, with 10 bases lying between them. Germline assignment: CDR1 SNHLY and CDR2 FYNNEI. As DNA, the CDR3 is TGTGCCAGCAGGGAAACAGCGTACGAGCAGTACTTC. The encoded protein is CASRETAYEQYF.

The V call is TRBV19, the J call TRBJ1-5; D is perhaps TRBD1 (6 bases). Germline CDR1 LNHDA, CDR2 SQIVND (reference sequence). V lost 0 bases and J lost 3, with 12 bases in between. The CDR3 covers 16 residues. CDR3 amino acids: CASSIDYGTHNQPQHF. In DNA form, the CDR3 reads TGTGCCAGTAGTATAGATTACGGGACACACAATCAGCCCCAGCATTTT.

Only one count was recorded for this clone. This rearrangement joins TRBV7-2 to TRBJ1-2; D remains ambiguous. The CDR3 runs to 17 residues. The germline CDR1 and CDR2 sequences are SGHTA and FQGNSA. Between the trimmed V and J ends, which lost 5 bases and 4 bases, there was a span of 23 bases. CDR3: CASSLMGMEAAPYGYTF. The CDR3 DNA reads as TGTGCCAGCAGCCTCATGGGGATGGAGGCCGCTCCCTATGGCTACACCTTC. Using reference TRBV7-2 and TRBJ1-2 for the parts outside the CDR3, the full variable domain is GAGVSQSPSNKVTEKGKDVELRCDPISGHTALYWYRQSLGQGLEFLIYFQGNSAPDKSGLPSDRFSAERTGGSVSTLTIQRTQQEDSAVYLCASSLMGMEAAPYGYTFGSGTRLTVV.

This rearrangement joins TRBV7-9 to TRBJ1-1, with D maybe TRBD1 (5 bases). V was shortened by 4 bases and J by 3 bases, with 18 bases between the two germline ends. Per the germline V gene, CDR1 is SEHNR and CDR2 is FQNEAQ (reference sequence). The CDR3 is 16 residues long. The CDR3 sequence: CASSSPVGGFDTEAFF. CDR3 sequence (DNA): TGTGCCAGCAGCTCCCCGGTGGGGGGATTCGACACTGAAGCTTTCTTT. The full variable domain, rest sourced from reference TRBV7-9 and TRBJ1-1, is DTGVSQNPRHKITKRGQNVTFRCDPISEHNRLYWYRQTLGQGPEFLTYFQNEAQLEKSRLLSDRFSAERPKGSFSTLEIQRTEQGDSAMYLCASSSPVGGFDTEAFFGQGTRLTVV.

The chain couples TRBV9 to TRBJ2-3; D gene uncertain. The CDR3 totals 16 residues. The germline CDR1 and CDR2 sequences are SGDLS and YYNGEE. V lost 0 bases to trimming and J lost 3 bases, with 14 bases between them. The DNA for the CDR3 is TGTGCCAGCAGCGTAGAGGTAGCTTTGACAACAGATACGCAGTATTTT. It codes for CASSVEVALTTDTQYF.

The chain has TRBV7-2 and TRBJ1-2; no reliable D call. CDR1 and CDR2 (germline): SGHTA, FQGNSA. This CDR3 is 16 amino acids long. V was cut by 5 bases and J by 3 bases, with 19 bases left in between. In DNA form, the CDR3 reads TGTGCCAGCAGCCCCTCCGCCGGGCCGCGGTACTATGGCTACACCTTC. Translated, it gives CASSPSAGPRYYGYTF.

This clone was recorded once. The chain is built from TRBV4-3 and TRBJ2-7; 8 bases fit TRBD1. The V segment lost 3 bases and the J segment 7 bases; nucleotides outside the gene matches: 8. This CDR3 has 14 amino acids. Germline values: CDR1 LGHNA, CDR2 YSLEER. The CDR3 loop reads CASSQRPRDREQYF. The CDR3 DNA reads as TGCGCCAGCAGCCAGCGTCCCCGGGACAGGGAGCAGTACTTC.

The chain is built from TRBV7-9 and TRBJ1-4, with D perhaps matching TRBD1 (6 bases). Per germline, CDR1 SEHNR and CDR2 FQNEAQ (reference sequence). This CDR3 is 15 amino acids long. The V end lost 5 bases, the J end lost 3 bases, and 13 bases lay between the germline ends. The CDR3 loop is CASSGGGGANEKLFF. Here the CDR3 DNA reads TGTGCCAGCAGCGGAGGAGGGGGAGCTAATGAAAAACTGTTTTTT.

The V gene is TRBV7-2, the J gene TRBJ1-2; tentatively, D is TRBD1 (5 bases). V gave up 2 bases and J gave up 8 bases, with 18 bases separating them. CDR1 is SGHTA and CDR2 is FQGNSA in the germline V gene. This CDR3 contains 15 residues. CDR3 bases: TGTGCCAGCAGCTTAAGTCGGGGCAGGGCGGAGGGCTACACCTTC. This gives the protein CASSLSRGRAEGYTF. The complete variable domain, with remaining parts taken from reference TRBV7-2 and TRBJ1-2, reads GAGVSQSPSNKVTEKGKDVELRCDPISGHTALYWYRQSLGQGLEFLIYFQGNSAPDKSGLPSDRFSAERTGGSVSTLTIQRTQQEDSAVYLCASSLSRGRAEGYTFGSGTRLTVV.

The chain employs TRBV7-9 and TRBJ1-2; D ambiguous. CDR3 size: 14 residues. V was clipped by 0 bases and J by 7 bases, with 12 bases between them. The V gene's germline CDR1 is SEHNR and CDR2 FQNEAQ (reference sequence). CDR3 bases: TGTGCCAGCAGCTTAGCGCGACTAGATTTTGGCTACACCTTC. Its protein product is CASSLARLDFGYTF.

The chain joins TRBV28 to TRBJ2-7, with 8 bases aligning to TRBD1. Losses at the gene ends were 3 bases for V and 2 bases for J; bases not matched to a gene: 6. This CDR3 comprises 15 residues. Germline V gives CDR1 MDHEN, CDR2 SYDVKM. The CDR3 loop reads CASSLRQGAAYEQYF. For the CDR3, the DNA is TGTGCCAGCAGTTTGAGGCAGGGGGCGGCCTACGAGCAGTACTTC.

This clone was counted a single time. CDR3 bases: TGCGCCAGCAGCCCTGTAGTCTACAATGAGCAGTTCTTC. This encodes CASSPVVYNEQFF. The rearrangement links TRBV5-1 to TRBJ2-1; D uncertain. The CDR3 runs to 13 residues. Germline-derived CDR1 and CDR2 are SGHRS and YFSETQ. The V and J ends lost 4 bases and 3 bases respectively, with 8 bases between them.

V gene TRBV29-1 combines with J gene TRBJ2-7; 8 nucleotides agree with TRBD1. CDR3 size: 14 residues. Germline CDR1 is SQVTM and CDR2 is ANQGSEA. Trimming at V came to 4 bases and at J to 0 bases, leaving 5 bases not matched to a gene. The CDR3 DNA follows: TGCAGCGTTGGCAACAGGGGGTTCTCCTACGAGCAGTACTTC. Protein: CSVGNRGFSYEQYF.